This entry concerns a single T cell receptor (beta chain). The target of this receptor is not known. Per-base quality was not reported, and no clone a single base away is much larger than it. Library method: PCR. The sequencing machine was an Illumina HiSeq 2500. To normalize quantification of the TCRbeta repertoire, the TCR libraries were built with molecular barcoding that relied on unique molecular identifiers. TCRdb trimmed the raw reads at Q25, called clones with MiXCR and kept productive beta chains. Rows with one shared CDR3 protein collapse into an entry with the most common genes and DNA. This sample comprises a few hundred thousand distinct CDR3 sequences, over 20% of them detected only once. The top ten clonotypes cover around 36% of the sample. Per the publication, the treatment or condition label means: allogeneic hematopoietic cell transplantation with graft depleted of TCRalphabeta T cells and CD19 B cells. The children who served as transplant recipients had been given grafts of TCRalphabeta/CD19-depleted allogeneic hematopoietic cells.

According to the germline V gene, CDR1 reads MGHRA and CDR2 reads YSYEKL. V is pared back by 1 base and J by 1 base, with 5 bases lying between the germline termini. The CDR3 runs 14 residues from the cysteine to the phenylalanine. Kept here is only the CDR3 DNA, which spans 42 bases and is read in frame from base 1. These data belong to a study of T-cell reconstitution after alpha-beta-depleted transplantation in children (dated by TCRdb to 2015 to 2016). Notes on the research overall: T-cell immune reconstitution after TCRalphabeta/CD19-depleted allogeneic hematopoietic cell transplantation in children was quantitatively tracked in the study by means of TCR repertoire profiling.

The study at large found these results: In some patients, the high TCRbeta diversity seen at day 60 was put down to recipient T cells and intrathymic progenitors that had survived conditioning. Hyperexpanded clone frequencies declined over subsequent months; after one year, T-cell counts and TCRbeta diversity were mostly attributed to newly produced T cells. The apparently early alphabetaT-cell count recovery about two months after transplant was reportedly dependent on only several hundred rapidly expanded clones derived from non-depleted graft cells.

The sequence derives from a boy in the first two years of life with Wiskott-Aldrich syndrome, due to receive a stem cell transplant. The sample in question was PBMCs, obtained before TCRalphabeta/CD19-depleted stem cell transplant. Recombination joined TRBV4-1 with TRBJ2-1, with no D gene named confidently. The DNA sequence follows: TGCGCCAGCAGCCAAGTAGTTTCCTACAATGAGCAGTTCTTC. This encodes CASSQVVSYNEQFF.